A selection of T cell receptor beta chains follows, all from one sample in a study of shared clonotypes between healthy human individuals. The assay was immunoSEQ multiplex PCR, and TCRdb's table has in-frame clones only and misses some. The table includes 1,500,000 or so clones, approximately 98.5% detected once. Material for sequencing was naive CD4+ T cells sorted from blood. Receptors were obtained from a man aged 25 to 45 in good health. CDR3s leave out the opening cysteine and the closing phenylalanine or tryptophan. D genes are given only for firm matches. Only part of the rows carry a size: once, few, many, or a class if the clone is expanded.

d_call: -; j_call: TRBJ1-1; v_call: TRBV11-2; clone_size: -; cdr3_aa: ASSLHGPSNTEAF
d_call: -; j_call: TRBJ1-1; v_call: TRBV5-1; clone_size: -; cdr3_aa: ASSLAGDMNTEAF
d_call: -; j_call: TRBJ1-1; v_call: TRBV29-1; clone_size: -; cdr3_aa: SVRIAGSANTEAF
d_call: -; j_call: TRBJ2-7; v_call: TRBV6-5; clone_size: -; cdr3_aa: ASSRAYEQY
d_call: TRBD1; j_call: TRBJ2-7; v_call: TRBV19; clone_size: -; cdr3_aa: ASSISPGTGGPYEQY
d_call: -; j_call: TRBJ2-3; v_call: TRBV7-9; clone_size: -; cdr3_aa: ASSYLGGTDTQY
d_call: TRBD2; j_call: TRBJ2-4; v_call: TRBV5-1; clone_size: -; cdr3_aa: ASSWVRTSGRGHLAKNIQY
d_call: -; j_call: TRBJ2-5; v_call: TRBV11-2; clone_size: -; cdr3_aa: ASSLVEFGLGTQY
d_call: TRBD2; j_call: TRBJ2-2; v_call: TRBV5-1; clone_size: -; cdr3_aa: ASSRTSGSNTGELF
d_call: -; j_call: TRBJ2-7; v_call: TRBV7-3; clone_size: -; cdr3_aa: ASSPPCQQY
d_call: TRBD1; j_call: TRBJ2-7; v_call: TRBV28; clone_size: once; cdr3_aa: ASSLRATGAGQY
d_call: -; j_call: TRBJ2-2; v_call: TRBV19; clone_size: -; cdr3_aa: ASSLPPSGELF
d_call: -; j_call: TRBJ2-7; v_call: TRBV5-1; clone_size: once; cdr3_aa: ASSSNPGDSYEQY
d_call: TRBD2; j_call: TRBJ2-7; v_call: TRBV5-6; clone_size: -; cdr3_aa: ASSFEREFYEQY
d_call: -; j_call: TRBJ2-7; v_call: TRBV5-5; clone_size: -; cdr3_aa: ASSLVAGPIYEQY
d_call: -; j_call: TRBJ2-2; v_call: TRBV29-1; clone_size: -; cdr3_aa: SVLDRMNTGELF
d_call: -; j_call: TRBJ2-7; v_call: TRBV6-6; clone_size: -; cdr3_aa: ASSYPPGAQKGEQY
d_call: TRBD1; j_call: TRBJ2-7; v_call: TRBV6-1; clone_size: -; cdr3_aa: ASSPGQGREQY
d_call: -; j_call: TRBJ2-2; v_call: TRBV7-9; clone_size: -; cdr3_aa: ASRQDSDTANTGELF
d_call: TRBD1; j_call: TRBJ2-7; v_call: TRBV19; clone_size: -; cdr3_aa: ASRADRGDYEQY
d_call: TRBD1; j_call: TRBJ2-3; v_call: TRBV5-1; clone_size: -; cdr3_aa: ASSPEPGQGNTQY
d_call: -; j_call: TRBJ1-1; v_call: TRBV7-9; clone_size: -; cdr3_aa: ASSLSSGSEAF
d_call: TRBD1; j_call: TRBJ2-1; v_call: TRBV10-3; clone_size: -; cdr3_aa: AISGTGSDEQF
d_call: -; j_call: TRBJ2-1; v_call: TRBV2; clone_size: -; cdr3_aa: ASMWVYGTYNEQF
d_call: TRBD1; j_call: TRBJ2-5; v_call: TRBV29-1; clone_size: -; cdr3_aa: SVRRDRAQETQY
d_call: TRBD2; j_call: TRBJ2-7; v_call: TRBV11-2; clone_size: -; cdr3_aa: ASSLRTSGTYEQY
d_call: TRBD2; j_call: TRBJ2-3; v_call: TRBV5-4; clone_size: -; cdr3_aa: ASSLAGLGRGDTQY
d_call: -; j_call: TRBJ2-7; v_call: TRBV10-3; clone_size: -; cdr3_aa: AISEYRGRFSYEQY
d_call: TRBD1; j_call: TRBJ2-1; v_call: TRBV2; clone_size: -; cdr3_aa: ASSPGQGKNEQF
d_call: TRBD2; j_call: TRBJ2-3; v_call: TRBV27; clone_size: once; cdr3_aa: ASSQLGLASDTQY